This T cell receptor (beta chain) emerged from a study of OX40 agonist ivuxolimab in advanced cancers. At the level of the study: Prior therapy, whether anti-PD-1, anti-PD-L1 or anti-CTLA-4, was allowed, and 35% to 40% had some.

Study conclusions and caveats: CD4+ and CD8+ blood T cells expanded clonally by week 6 at 0.1 to 3.0 mg/kg.

Method: immunoSEQ multiplex PCR; TCRdb's copy keeps in-frame clones and lacks some. The table lists around 100,000 clones, 75% to 90% of them singletons. The V end lost 1 base, the J end lost 2 bases, and 10 bases lay between the germline ends. This CDR3 is 14 amino acids long. The V gene's germline CDR1 is GTSNPN and CDR2 SVGIG (reference sequence). Turning to this clone: Its antigen is unknown.

The clonotype originates from an adult with an advanced solid tumor such as melanoma, head and neck, liver or kidney cancer. The chain recombines TRBV30 with TRBJ2-3, with a tentative D call TRBD2 (6 bases). The sample in question was CD4+ or CD8+ T cells sorted from blood, obtained in a trial of the OX40 agonist ivuxolimab. As DNA, the CDR3 is TGTGCCTGGAGTGGCCTAGCGCCCACAGATACGCAGTATTTT. Encoded protein: CAWSGLAPTDTQYF.